Here is one TCR beta chain with its context. This clone was seen only a few times. The antigen this receptor binds is unknown. Base qualities were left out, and no much larger clone turns up one base away. Libraries were prepared through the immunoSEQ multiplex PCR assay. DNA from the CD4+ T cells that had been cultured and isolated underwent TCR beta CDR3 sequencing. For the original study's pipeline: The analysis removed non-productive TCR sequences, trimmed reads to the CDR3 region, and retained only CDR3s that were 7 or more amino acids long. The MANAFEST web app was used to identify antigen-specific clonotypes by comparing expansion in peptide wells with expansion in reference cultures. For clones to be considered positive, expansion at FDR<0.05 versus reference and all other wells, an odds ratio above 5, and a frequency above 0.1% in two replicate wells were required. A clonotype was called cross-reactive if it was significantly expanded both in SARS-CoV-2 spike wells and in at least one common cold coronavirus spike condition. CDR3 similarity was assessed by Levenshtein distance using the stringdist R package, and unrooted trees were constructed with ape in R 3.6.1. What TCRdb holds here is the immuneACCESS table cut down to in-frame rearrangements. Part of the clones is not present; checked against another copy, under half of the missing clones reflect an unresolved V gene, and the others are unexplained. That table furnishes V, J and clone size, whereas the DNA furnished D and trimming. In this sample the table shows around 49,000 clones, approximately 77% of which occur a single time. The top ten constitute roughly a tenth of the sample.

After less than eleven days of culture, CD4+ T cells were isolated with the EasySep CD4+ T cell isolation kit. Each participant got two doses of an mRNA SARS-CoV-2 vaccine, either BNT162b2 or mRNA-1273. The absence of prior SARS-CoV-2 infection in healthy vaccine recipients was confirmed by negative nucleocapsid antibodies before and after vaccination. Half of the culture medium was replaced with fresh IL-2-containing medium on days 3 and 7. Each peptide stimulation condition was cultured in triplicate wells unless otherwise noted. PBMC were separated from whole blood using Ficoll-Paque Plus gradient centrifugation and were then either cryopreserved at -140C or used fresh. The QIAamp micro DNA kit was used to extract genomic DNA from the cultured CD4+ T cells. This entry comes from a study of vaccination effects on CD4 cells after COVID-19 (dated by TCRdb to 2022 to 2024). In terms of the full investigation: In the ViraFEST assay, PBMC were stimulated with viral peptide pools, and antigen-specific CD4+ T cell clonotypes were then identified by expansion using TCR sequencing. Post-vaccine samples across the study were collected a median of 72 days after the second dose, with a range of 14 to 241. Two million PBMC per well were cultured in IMDM with about 4.8% human AB serum, 8 to 10 IU/ml IL-2 and gentamicin, plus 10 ug/ml peptides. SARS-CoV-2 spike-specific CD4+ TCR repertoires from before and after mRNA vaccination were compared in COVID-19 convalescent patients and in infection-naive vaccine recipients. A total of around eleven COVID-19 convalescent patients and several SARS-CoV-2-naive healthy vaccine recipients were included in the full study. In the study, cultures from other donors were sequenced using the Oncomine TCR Beta short-read assay on an Illumina iSeq 100. What the authors observed across the whole study: Limitations of the study were the small number of convalescent patients and the absence of early post-infection timepoints. Clones induced by infection and clones induced by vaccination both contracted markedly at late timepoints after vaccination, which fits with T cell responses waning over time. In healthy vaccine recipients, vaccine-induced clones were almost all SARS-CoV-2 mono-reactive, with only 1 of 255 being cross-reactive with common cold coronaviruses.

This TCR was recovered from a human donor who received a COVID-19 vaccine. This sample comprised CD4+ T cells from PBMCs cultured without peptide, obtained after COVID-19 vaccination.

The nucleotide sequence is given as TGTGCCAGCAGAACGGGGACGGATGGCAATGAGCAGTTCTTC. Its translation is CASRTGTDGNEQFF. The chain uses TRBV6-5 and TRBJ2-1, with the D call perhaps TRBD1 or TRBD2, as 5 bases match in each case. CDR1 is given as MNHEY and CDR2 as SVGAGI, both from the germline V gene. Its CDR3 holds 14 amino acids, cysteine through phenylalanine. Only the CDR3 portion is preserved as DNA: 42 bases, with reading frame beginning at the first base. Trimming at the junction amounts to 6 bases on V and 6 bases on J, and the germline ends lie 15 bases apart.